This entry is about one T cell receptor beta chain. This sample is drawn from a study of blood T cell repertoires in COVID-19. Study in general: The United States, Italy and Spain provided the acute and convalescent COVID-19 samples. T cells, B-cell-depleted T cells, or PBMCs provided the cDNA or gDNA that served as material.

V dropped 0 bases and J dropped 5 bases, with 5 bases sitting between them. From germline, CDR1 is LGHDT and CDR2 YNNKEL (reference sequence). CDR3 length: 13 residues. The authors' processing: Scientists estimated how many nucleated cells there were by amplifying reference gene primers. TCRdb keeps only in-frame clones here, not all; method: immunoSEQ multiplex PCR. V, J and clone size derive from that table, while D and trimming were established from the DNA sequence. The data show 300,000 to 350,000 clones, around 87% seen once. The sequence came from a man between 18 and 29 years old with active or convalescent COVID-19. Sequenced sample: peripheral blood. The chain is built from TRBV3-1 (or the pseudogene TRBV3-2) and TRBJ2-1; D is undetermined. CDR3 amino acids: CASSQDRDNEQFF. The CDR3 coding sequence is TGTGCCAGCAGCCAAGACCGCGACAATGAGCAGTTCTTC.